The 19 T cell receptor beta chains listed next were all sequenced from one sample in a study of tumor-infiltrating lymphocytes in primary liver carcinoma. The authors made TCR beta cDNA from 500 ng total RNA with a constant-region primer. Three rounds of nested multiplex PCR with slightly modified ARM-PCR produced TCR beta libraries. Amplification in the first two PCR rounds was performed using TRBV1-TRBV30 forward primers and a C-beta reverse primer for 10 cycles each. TCRdb ran MiXCR on the multiplex PCR reads and lists one entry per CDR3 protein. Seen here are about 74,000 distinct CDR3 sequences, 60% to 75% observed once, and the top ten hold roughly 25%. Starting material for RNA and DNA co-extraction consisted of roughly 20-34 mg of unsorted bulk tissue. Sequencing input: liver tumor tissue from sampling region 4. Subset in this sample: tumor region T4, right-lateral pole. These receptors all stem from a man in his forties with primary liver carcinoma and hepatitis B virus infection.

Concerning this clonotype: A read error may explain this, as a much larger clone is one base away. The rearrangement links TRBV28 to TRBJ2-7, with a possible D match to TRBD2 (6 bases). V shed 6 bases and J shed 5 bases, with 20 bases lying between them. The CDR3 runs 15 residues. Germline lookup yields CDR1 MDHEN and CDR2 SYDVKM. The CDR3 sequence is CASRPRFGRRNEQYF. The CDR3 bases are TGTGCCAGCAGACCCAGATTCGGGAGAAGGAACGAGCAGTACTTC.

Here the CDR3 reads CATSDGYRGETQYF. The CDR3 DNA is TGTGCCACCAGTGATGGGTACAGGGGGGAGACCCAGTACTTC. This chain connects TRBV24-1 to TRBJ2-5, with TRBD1 identical over 8 bases. The germline V gene encodes CDR1 KGHDR and CDR2 SFDVKD. The CDR3 is 14 residues long. Germline trimming cut 3 bases from V and 5 bases from J; bases unmatched to any gene: 4.

V usage is TRBV12-5 and J usage is TRBJ1-1; a possible D gene is TRBD1 (5 bases). The CDR3 spans 16 residues. V was pared by 7 bases and J by 10 bases, with 28 bases between. Germline V gene lookup returns CDR1 LGHNT and CDR2 FRNRAP. The CDR3 loop reads CASAIPDSRKGSGAFF. CDR3 in DNA: TGTGCTAGTGCCATCCCCGACAGCAGAAAAGGATCTGGAGCTTTCTTT. The variable domain in full, completed from reference TRBV12-5 and TRBJ1-1, reads DARVTQTPRHKVTEMGQEVTMRCQPILGHNTVFWYRQTMMQGLELLAYFRNRAPLDDSGMPKDRFSAEMPDATLATLKIQPSEPRDSAVYFCASAIPDSRKGSGAFFGQGTRLTVV.

In the case of this clonotype: An end of the junction does not agree with germline; a read error may underlie this. This chain joins TRBV5-1 and TRBJ2-3, with TRBD1 matching 7 bases. CDR1 and CDR2 (germline): SGHRS, YFSETQ. The CDR3 totals 18 residues. CDR3 in DNA: TGCGCCAGCAGCCCGACTGGGGACAGCCGCTTTAGCACAGATACGCCGTATTTT. This translates into CASSPTGDSRFSTDTPYF.

This clonotype showed up many times. The chain uses TRBV28 and TRBJ2-7; D call uncertain. Germline V gives CDR1 MDHEN, CDR2 SYDVKM. The CDR3 runs 14 residues. Trimming pared 3 bases from V and 2 bases from J, leaving 11 bases between. The CDR3 DNA is TGTGCCAGCAGTTTTGACGTTGGCCCCTACGAGCAGTACTTC. Translation gives CASSFDVGPYEQYF.

This clonotype was seen a handful of times. This may arise from a read error, as a much more abundant clone is one base away. This chain joins TRBV4-1 and TRBJ2-5; 10 bases match TRBD2. Germline V lookup: CDR1 MGHRA, CDR2 YSYEKL. The CDR3 extends over 15 amino acids. J was trimmed by 10 bases and V by 0 bases; bases with no gene match: 8. In nucleotides, the CDR3 is TGCGCCAGCAGCCAAGAGGGACTAGCGCCCCGAGGCCAGTACTTC. Translating it yields CASSQEGLAPRGQYF.

This clonotype appeared many times. The genes are TRBV6-1 and TRBJ2-3; the D is unclear. CDR1 and CDR2 (germline): MNHNS, SASEGT. Trimming took off 6 bases at V and 4 bases at J, with 11 bases between the two ends. This CDR3 comprises 13 residues. The CDR3 region has the DNA TGTGCCAGCAGCCCCCATGAGGCAGATACGCAGTATTTT. It yields the protein CASSPHEADTQYF.

As concerns this clonotype: A much larger clone lies a single base off, so this may be a read error. The rearrangement links TRBV30 to TRBJ1-4, with D unclear. With 5 bases removed from V and 0 bases from J, the gap between germline ends came to 10 bases. Germline loops: CDR1 GTSNPN, CDR2 SVGIG (reference sequence). CDR3 length: 14 residues. The DNA for the CDR3 is TGTGCCTGGGACCAGAAAACAACTAATGAAAAACTGTTTTTT. Protein sequence: CAWDQKTTNEKLFF.

This clonotype was picked up many times. The chain links TRBV5-4 to TRBJ2-7, with 11 bases fitting TRBD2. J lost 2 bases, V lost 6 bases, and 4 bases had no gene match. The CDR3 sequence is 14 residues long. Germline V CDR1 and CDR2: SGHNT, YYREEE (reference sequence). The CDR3 bases are TGTGCCAGCAAGCTAGCGGGGGGAGCCTACGAGCAGTACTTC. It specifies CASKLAGGAYEQYF.

The chain carries TRBV28 and TRBJ2-6, with a weak D call TRBD2 (5 bases). CDR3 length equals 19 residues. Germline V lookup: CDR1 MDHEN, CDR2 SYDVKM. V gave up 2 bases and J gave up 5 bases, with 22 bases separating them. CDR3 residues: CASSLVMVAYRLWANVLTF. CDR3 nucleotide sequence: TGTGCCAGCAGTTTAGTTATGGTAGCGTACCGTCTCTGGGCCAACGTCCTGACTTTC.

This clonotype was counted at least ten times. The chain joins TRBV6-4 to TRBJ1-1, with 7 bases that match TRBD1. Germline V gene data show CDR1 as MRHNA and CDR2 as SNTAGT. J was trimmed by 1 base and V by 2 bases; bases with no gene match: 1. This CDR3 comprises 14 residues. This CDR3 reads CASSDGTENTEAFF. The DNA for the CDR3 is TGTGCCAGCAGTGACGGGACAGAGAACACTGAAGCTTTCTTT.

This clonotype was seen a single time. A junction boundary mismatches the germline segment, possibly from a read error. V usage is TRBV29-1 and J usage is TRBJ2-3, with TRBD1 matching 8 bases. Germline lookup yields CDR1 SQVTM and CDR2 ANQGSEA. The CDR3 runs to 14 residues. CDR3 coding DNA: TGCAGCGTCCCCGGGCAGGGGGCCCTCGATACGCGGTATTTT. Its protein product is CSVPGQGALDTRYF.

V and J are TRBV29-1 and TRBJ2-3; D possibly corresponds to TRBD2 (7 bases). V was pared by 8 bases and J by 1 base, with 19 bases between. The CDR3 has 15 residues. Germline V gene lookup returns CDR1 SQVTM and CDR2 ANQGSEA. The CDR3 sequence is CSIMGGAGGTDTQYF. CDR3 in DNA: TGCAGCATTATGGGGGGGGCCGGGGGCACAGATACGCAGTATTTT.

As concerns this clonotype: A much larger clone sits a single nucleotide away, making a read error possible. Without the conserved terminal phenylalanine or tryptophan, this CDR3 likely stems from a read error. The chain carries TRBV11-1 and TRBJ2-4; TRBD2 matches at 13 bases. CDR3 length: 17 amino acids. Germline lookup yields CDR1 SGHAT and CDR2 FQDESV (reference sequence). V trimming: 3 bases; J trimming: 2 bases; junction bases outside the gene matches: 4. The CDR3 nucleotides are TGTGCCAGCAGCTTTTCCGGGACTAGCGGGACCAAAAACATTCAGTACCTC. As protein: CASSFSGTSGTKNIQYL.

Remarks on this clonotype: Sequence at one end of the junction differs from germline and may be a read error. The CDR3 spells CASSLYGGYNSPLYF. CDR3 DNA: TGTGCCAGCAGCTTGTATGGGGGCTATAATTCACCCCTCTACTTT. V is TRBV13 and J is TRBJ1-6; D might be TRBD1 (6 bases). Germline values: CDR1 PRHDT, CDR2 FYEKMQ (reference sequence). CDR3 length equals 15 residues. The variable domain in full, completed from reference TRBV13 and TRBJ1-6, reads AAGVIQSPRHLIKEKRETATLKCYPIPRHDTVYWYQQGPGQDPQFLISFYEKMQSDKGSIPDRFSAQQFSDYHSELNMSSLELGDSALYFCASSLYGGYNSPLYFGNGTRLTVT.

This clonotype was detected many times. CDR3 residues: CASSLAPGWETEAFF. CDR3 in DNA: TGCGCCAGCAGCTTGGCTCCAGGGTGGGAAACTGAAGCTTTCTTT. The chain joins TRBV5-1 to TRBJ1-1, with D possibly TRBD1 on 5 matching bases. Trimming cost V 0 bases and J 5 bases, with 14 bases left between them. The germline CDR1 and CDR2 sequences are SGHRS and YFSETQ. The CDR3 contains 15 residues.

Of note for this clonotype: Because the CDR3 is missing its conserved closing phenylalanine or tryptophan, this is likely a read error. The V and J genes are TRBV4-2 and TRBJ2-1; D is unresolved. This CDR3 contains 15 residues. Germline values: CDR1 LGHNA, CDR2 YNFKEQ. With 0 bases removed from V and 11 bases from J, the gap between germline ends came to 17 bases. The CDR3 sequence: CASSQDVNTVDKQFL. CDR3 nucleotide sequence: TGTGCCAGCAGCCAAGATGTTAACACCGTGGATAAGCAGTTCTTA.

As concerns this clonotype: No conserved phenylalanine or tryptophan is present at the end of the CDR3, so a read error is the likely explanation. The chain links TRBV12-3 or TRBV12-4 to TRBJ1-1; D unclear. With 3 bases removed from V and 11 bases from J, the gap between germline ends came to 10 bases. The CDR3 has 11 residues. The chain's CDR3 is CASSLPGMAFS. In DNA, the CDR3 is TGTGCCAGCAGTTTGCCAGGAATGGCTTTCTCT.

Notes on this clonotype: Germline and junction disagree at one end, which may indicate a read error. The chain uses TRBV2 and TRBJ2-6; D is ambiguous. The CDR3 totals 14 residues. In germline, CDR1 is SNHLY, CDR2 FYNNEI. The CDR3 region is CASSGISGTNVLTF. The DNA for the CDR3 is TGTGCCAGCAGTGGTATCTCTGGGACCAACGTCCTGACTTTC.